The 18 T cell receptor beta chains below come from one sample, sequenced in a study of shared clonotypes between healthy human individuals. Assay used: immunoSEQ multiplex PCR; TCRdb lists only in-frame clones, some missing. The sample records under 750,000 clones, around 70% being singletons. Sequenced material: memory CD4+ T cells sorted from blood. Documented subset: CD45RA-negative fraction. All receptors come from a woman aged 25-40 years in good health.

The chain couples TRBV29-1 to TRBJ2-3; D remains unclear. V shed 6 bases and J shed 5 bases, with 9 bases lying between them. CDR3 size: 11 residues. Germline lookup yields CDR1 SQVTM and CDR2 ANQGSEA. CDR3 sequence: CSVGDGDTQYF. The CDR3 DNA follows: TGCAGCGTCGGCGACGGAGATACGCAGTATTTT.

The rearrangement uses TRBV4-2 and TRBJ2-3; 8 nucleotides match TRBD2. Unmatched junction bases numbered 7, after V lost 1 base and J lost 1 base. CDR3 length: 17 amino acids. From germline, CDR1 is LGHNA and CDR2 YNFKEQ. CDR3 sequence reads: CASSQAPGGPGTDTQYF. CDR3 bases: TGTGCCAGCAGCCAAGCCCCGGGGGGGCCCGGCACAGATACGCAGTATTTT.

V is TRBV7-9 and J is TRBJ2-1; possible D gene TRBD1, 6 bases. The CDR3 runs 15 residues. The V and J ends lost 4 bases and 5 bases respectively, with 15 bases between them. CDR1 is SEHNR, CDR2 FQNEAQ, per germline (reference sequence). The DNA for the CDR3 is TGTGCCAGCAGCTCTCCAGGGGAAAGCCACAATGAGCAGTTCTTC. This translates into CASSSPGESHNEQFF.

This chain uses TRBV2 with TRBJ2-5; D remains ambiguous. CDR1 and CDR2 (germline): SNHLY, FYNNEI. The CDR3 covers 11 residues. Trimming cost V 7 bases and J 7 bases, with 10 bases left between them. DNA of the CDR3: TGTGCCAGCATCCAGCAACGGACCCAGTACTTC. Its protein product is CASIQQRTQYF.

This clone was observed a few times. The CDR3 nucleotides read TGTGCCAGCAGGCCCACTTTCCCAGGGTGGGATGAAAAACTGTTTTTT. This gives the protein CASRPTFPGWDEKLFF. This rearrangement joins TRBV27 to TRBJ1-4, with D possibly being TRBD1 (5 bases). Germline CDR1 MNHEY, CDR2 SMNVEV (reference sequence). The CDR3 is 16 residues long. V lost 6 bases to trimming and J lost 6 bases, with 20 bases between them.

This clone turned up a few times. The V call is TRBV7-9, the J call TRBJ1-1; perhaps TRBD1 as D (5 bases). V gave up 2 bases and J gave up 5 bases, with 9 bases separating them. CDR1 is SEHNR, CDR2 FQNEAQ, per germline (reference sequence). The CDR3 has 13 residues. The CDR3 coding sequence is TGTGCCAGCAGCTTACCAGGGATAACTGAAGCTTTCTTT. Amino acids: CASSLPGITEAFF.

On this clone: This same CDR3 is encoded by further DNA sequences in the sample. The genes are TRBV5-1 and TRBJ2-3; no reliable D call. Trimming took off 1 base at V and 4 bases at J, with 4 bases between the two ends. In germline, CDR1 is SGHRS, CDR2 YFSETQ. The CDR3 sequence is 12 residues long. CDR3: CASSLPSDTQYF. CDR3 in DNA: TGCGCCAGCAGCTTGCCCTCAGATACGCAGTATTTT. Filled out from reference TRBV5-1 and TRBJ2-3, the complete variable domain reads KAGVTQTPRYLIKTRGQQVTLSCSPISGHRSVSWYQQTPGQGLQFLFEYFSETQRNKGNFPGRFSGRQFSNSRSEMNVSTLELGDSALYLCASSLPSDTQYFGPGTRLTVL.

V gene TRBV28 combines with J gene TRBJ2-7, with 9 bases matching TRBD2. Germline CDR1 MDHEN, CDR2 SYDVKM. CDR3 length: 14 amino acids. Germline trimming cut 2 bases from V and 5 bases from J; bases unmatched to any gene: 4. CDR3 coding DNA: TGTGCCAGCAGTTTAGGCGGGAGGGAAAACGAGCAGTACTTC. Encoded protein: CASSLGGRENEQYF.

This chain joins TRBV7-9 and TRBJ2-3; 8 bases map to TRBD1. The ends lost 2 bases at V and 0 bases at J; junction bases unmatched: 4. Germline assignment: CDR1 SEHNR and CDR2 FQNEAQ (reference sequence). CDR3 length equals 16 residues. CDR3 protein: CASSLQGAPSTDTQYF. In nucleotides, the CDR3 is TGTGCCAGCAGCTTACAGGGGGCGCCTAGCACAGATACGCAGTATTTT.

V usage is TRBV30 and J usage is TRBJ2-7; 9 positions agree with TRBD1. Trimming cost V 2 bases and J 6 bases; bases outside gene matches: 11. The V gene's germline CDR1 is GTSNPN and CDR2 SVGIG (reference sequence). The CDR3 consists of 15 residues. The CDR3 sequence: CAWSMYGTGLIEQYF. CDR3 sequence (DNA): TGTGCCTGGAGTATGTATGGGACAGGGTTGATCGAGCAGTACTTC.

This clone was counted only a few times. The chain joins TRBV27 to TRBJ1-1, with 8 bases fitting TRBD1. CDR1 MNHEY and CDR2 SMNVEV come from the germline V gene (reference sequence). V dropped 4 bases and J dropped 7; count of bases not matched to a gene: 11. This CDR3 is 15 amino acids long. The CDR3 region is CASSSSRGHGGEAFF. The CDR3 DNA is TGTGCCAGCAGTTCCTCCAGGGGGCACGGGGGTGAAGCTTTCTTT.

The chain joins TRBV28 to TRBJ1-1; the match to TRBD1 covers 7 bases. The germline V gene encodes CDR1 MDHEN and CDR2 SYDVKM. The CDR3 extends over 14 amino acids. V was pared by 8 bases and J by 6 bases, with 12 bases of the junction left unmatched. The CDR3 DNA reads TGTGCCAGCGGATATACAGGGGCAGGCGCTGAAGCTTTCTTT. This translates into CASGYTGAGAEAFF.

Of note for this clone: The same CDR3 arises from other DNA sequences in this sample as well. This chain joins TRBV5-1 and TRBJ2-2; tentative D call: TRBD1 (6 bases). The V and J ends lost 4 bases and 5 bases respectively, with 9 bases between them. This CDR3 is 13 amino acids long. Germline CDR1 and CDR2: SGHRS and YFSETQ. The CDR3 is CASSPQGTGELFF. CDR3 DNA sequence: TGCGCCAGCAGCCCACAGGGAACCGGGGAGCTGTTTTTT.

This sequence joins TRBV6-6 and TRBJ2-7; 7 bases fit TRBD2. V lost 5 bases to trimming and J lost 4 bases; unmatched junction nucleotides: 11. The CDR3 has 15 amino acids. Germline V CDR1 and CDR2: MNHNY, SVGAGI (reference sequence). CDR3 nucleotide sequence: TGTGCCAGCAGTGTGGGCGGAAGCGGGATTTACGAGCAGTACTTC. It encodes CASSVGGSGIYEQYF.

CDR3 sequence reads: CASSLGSAGNTEAFF. CDR3 bases: TGTGCCAGCAGTTTGGGGTCAGCGGGAAACACTGAAGCTTTCTTT. The gene calls are TRBV28 and TRBJ1-1; D remains ambiguous. This CDR3 region has 15 residues. Trimming left V 3 bases short and J 2 bases short, with 13 bases between. Germline V lookup: CDR1 MDHEN, CDR2 SYDVKM.

V is TRBV21-1 and J is TRBJ2-7; the table's D call TRBD1 went unverified against the DNA. TRBV21-1 counts as a pseudogene. The CDR3 is 14 amino acids. CDR3 DNA: TGTGCCAGCATACCGGGACAGGACGTCTACGAGCAGTACTTC. This encodes CASIPGQDVYEQYF.

The CDR3 nucleotides are TGTGCCAGCAGCCCATATTACGGCAATGAGCAGTTCTTC. Translating it yields CASSPYYGNEQFF. The chain couples TRBV7-2 to TRBJ2-1; D is ambiguous. V lost 5 bases and J 6 bases, leaving 11 bases between the germline ends. Germline V gives CDR1 SGHTA, CDR2 FQGNSA. The CDR3 has 13 residues.

The rearrangement uses TRBV5-1 and TRBJ1-5; perhaps TRBD1 as D (5 bases). CDR3 length: 13 amino acids. The V end was cut by 5 bases, the J end by 6 bases, with 12 bases between. In germline, CDR1 is SGHRS, CDR2 YFSETQ. The CDR3 loop reads CASRPDTGQPQHF. The DNA of the CDR3 is TGCGCCAGCAGACCGGACACAGGTCAGCCCCAGCATTTT. Complete variable domain (other parts from reference TRBV5-1 and TRBJ1-5): KAGVTQTPRYLIKTRGQQVTLSCSPISGHRSVSWYQQTPGQGLQFLFEYFSETQRNKGNFPGRFSGRQFSNSRSEMNVSTLELGDSALYLCASRPDTGQPQHFGDGTRLSIL.